This T cell receptor beta chain was sequenced for a study of blood T cell repertoires in COVID-19. On the study more broadly: Researchers got acute and convalescent COVID-19 samples from the United States, Italy and Spain. T cells, B-cell-depleted T cells, or PBMCs supplied cDNA or gDNA.

Original processing notes: Quantification of nucleated cells was approximated via reference gene primer amplification. Method: immunoSEQ multiplex PCR; TCRdb's copy keeps in-frame clones and lacks some. Clone size and V and J calls were adopted from that table, with D and trimming inferred from the DNA. The data contain more than 50,000 clones, about 73% of them seen just once; the ten biggest clones take up roughly 30%. The CDR3 is made up of 13 amino acids. The V segment lost 7 bases and the J segment 6 bases; nucleotides outside the gene matches: 8. CDR1 and CDR2 (germline): SQVTM, ANQGSEA. The receptor was isolated from a woman aged 80 or over with acute or convalescent COVID-19. The chain is built from TRBV29-1 and TRBJ1-4; 7 positions match TRBD1. Material: peripheral blood. CDR3 loop: CSAAGTADEKLFF. In DNA, the CDR3 is TGCAGCGCGGCCGGGACAGCTGATGAAAAACTGTTTTTT. Complete variable domain (other parts from reference TRBV29-1 and TRBJ1-4): SAVISQKPSRDICQRGTSLTIQCQVDSQVTMMFWYRQQPGQSLTLIATANQGSEATYESGFVIDKFPISRPNLTFSTLTVSNMSPEDSSIYLCSAAGTADEKLFFGSGTQLSVL.